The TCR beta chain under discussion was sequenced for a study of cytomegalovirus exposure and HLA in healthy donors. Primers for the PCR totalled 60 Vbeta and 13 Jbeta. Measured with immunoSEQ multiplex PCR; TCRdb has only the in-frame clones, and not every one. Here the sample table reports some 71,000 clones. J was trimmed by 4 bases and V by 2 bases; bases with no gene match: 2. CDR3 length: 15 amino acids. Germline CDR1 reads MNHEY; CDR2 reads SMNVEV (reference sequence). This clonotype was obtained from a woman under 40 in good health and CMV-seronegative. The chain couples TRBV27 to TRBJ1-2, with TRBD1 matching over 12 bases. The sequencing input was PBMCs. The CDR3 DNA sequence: TGTGCCAGCAGTTTAGGGACAGGGGGCGTCTATGGCTACACCTTC. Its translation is CASSLGTGGVYGYTF.